This is a list of T cell receptor beta chains from one sample in a study of blood T cells in healthy people across ages. TCRdb called the 5' RACE reads again in MiXCR, with one record for every CDR3 protein. The sample records 1,800,000 or so distinct CDR3 sequences, about 39% being singletons. Sequences were obtained from blood. Every receptor here comes from a human donor in good health. CDR3s include the opening cysteine and the closing phenylalanine or tryptophan. Fields, in order: CDR3 DNA, CDR3 protein, J gene, CDR3 length, clone size, D gene, V gene. D genes are given only for firm matches. Expanded clones are given a class, and other clones once, few, many or no size at all.

cdr3_nt: TGCAGTGCTAGAGCGGGGGGGCGGGATGAGCAGTTCTTC
cdr3_aa: CSARAGGRDEQFF
j_call: TRBJ2-1
cdr3_length: 13
clone_size: few
d_call: TRBD2
v_call: TRBV20-1

cdr3_nt: TGTGCCAGCAGCTTAAATGGGGGGATGACTGAAGCTTTCTTT
cdr3_aa: CASSLNGGMTEAFF
j_call: TRBJ1-1
cdr3_length: 14
clone_size: few
d_call: .
v_call: TRBV7-3

cdr3_nt: TGTGCCAGCAGTTACAGCCGGGACAAGCAAGGGGACAATGAGCAGTTCTTC
cdr3_aa: CASSYSRDKQGDNEQFF
j_call: TRBJ2-1
cdr3_length: 17
clone_size: .
d_call: .
v_call: TRBV6-2/TRBV6-3

cdr3_nt: TGTGCCACCGTCCAGACAGGGGCGGACACTGAAGCTTTCTTT
cdr3_aa: CATVQTGADTEAFF
j_call: TRBJ1-1
cdr3_length: 14
clone_size: .
d_call: TRBD1
v_call: TRBV5-4

cdr3_nt: TGCAGTGCTAGAGCGGGGGGTCCGTACAATGAGCAGTTCTTC
cdr3_aa: CSARAGGPYNEQFF
j_call: TRBJ2-1
cdr3_length: 14
clone_size: few
d_call: TRBD2
v_call: TRBV20-1

cdr3_nt: TGTGCCAGCAGCTTAGTAGTCCTTAACTATGGCTACACCTTC
cdr3_aa: CASSLVVLNYGYTF
j_call: TRBJ1-2
cdr3_length: 14
clone_size: few
d_call: .
v_call: TRBV7-9

cdr3_nt: TGTGCCAGCAGCCCCCGACTAGCGGGGGTGTACGAGCAGTACTTC
cdr3_aa: CASSPRLAGVYEQYF
j_call: TRBJ2-7
cdr3_length: 15
clone_size: many
d_call: TRBD2
v_call: TRBV7-3

cdr3_nt: TGCAGCGTGGCCTGGAGCGGTGCCGACACTGAAGCTTTCTTT
cdr3_aa: CSVAWSGADTEAFF
j_call: TRBJ1-1
cdr3_length: 14
clone_size: .
d_call: .
v_call: TRBV29-1

cdr3_nt: TGTGCCAGCCGACCGACAGGGATGCCGCCTTCCTATGGCTACACCTTC
cdr3_aa: CASRPTGMPPSYGYTF
j_call: TRBJ1-2
cdr3_length: 16
clone_size: .
d_call: TRBD1
v_call: TRBV27

cdr3_nt: TGTGCCAGCAGCTTAATGGAGGGGGCGAGGACTGAAGCTTTCTTT
cdr3_aa: CASSLMEGARTEAFF
j_call: TRBJ1-1
cdr3_length: 15
clone_size: .
d_call: TRBD1
v_call: TRBV7-3

cdr3_nt: TGCGCCAGCAGCCAACGGGACAGGCTCTATGGCTACACCTTC
cdr3_aa: CASSQRDRLYGYTF
j_call: TRBJ1-2
cdr3_length: 14
clone_size: .
d_call: TRBD1
v_call: TRBV4-1

cdr3_nt: TGCAGCGTTGAAGTTACACTTTACAATGAGCAGTACTTC
cdr3_aa: CSVEVTLYNEQYF
j_call: TRBJ2-7
cdr3_length: 13
clone_size: .
d_call: .
v_call: TRBV29-1

cdr3_nt: TGTGCCAGCAGCGCCCGGGACACCTCCTACAATGAGCAGTTCTTC
cdr3_aa: CASSARDTSYNEQFF
j_call: TRBJ2-1
cdr3_length: 15
clone_size: few
d_call: .
v_call: TRBV9

cdr3_nt: TGTGCCAGCAGCCTTGTCGACAGACAACCGAACTATGGCTACACCTTC
cdr3_aa: CASSLVDRQPNYGYTF
j_call: TRBJ1-2
cdr3_length: 16
clone_size: .
d_call: .
v_call: TRBV7-2

cdr3_nt: TGTGCCGGCAGTTTAGGGACTAGCATTTTGGCGGAGACCCAGTACTTC
cdr3_aa: CAGSLGTSILAETQYF
j_call: TRBJ2-5
cdr3_length: 16
clone_size: .
d_call: TRBD2
v_call: TRBV12-3/TRBV12-4

cdr3_nt: TGCGCCAGCGGGGGACAGGGTGGAACTGAAGCTTTCTTT
cdr3_aa: CASGGQGGTEAFF
j_call: TRBJ1-1
cdr3_length: 13
clone_size: few
d_call: TRBD1
v_call: TRBV5-1

cdr3_nt: TGTGCCAGCAGTGATAACGGGCTGGGGCTCTATGGCTACACCTTC
cdr3_aa: CASSDNGLGLYGYTF
j_call: TRBJ1-2
cdr3_length: 15
clone_size: .
d_call: .
v_call: TRBV6-1

cdr3_nt: TGTGCCAGCAGCTTCGGGGGCCCTACACCCTATGGCTACACCTTC
cdr3_aa: CASSFGGPTPYGYTF
j_call: TRBJ1-2
cdr3_length: 15
clone_size: .
d_call: .
v_call: TRBV7-9

cdr3_nt: TGTGCCAGCAGTTATGAGGCAGGCCACACAGATACGCAGTATTTT
cdr3_aa: CASSYEAGHTDTQYF
j_call: TRBJ2-3
cdr3_length: 15
clone_size: few
d_call: .
v_call: TRBV6-2/TRBV6-3

cdr3_nt: TGTGCCAGCAGTTCGGGGGCCAGCCCGACCACAGATACGCAGTATTTT
cdr3_aa: CASSSGASPTTDTQYF
j_call: TRBJ2-3
cdr3_length: 16
clone_size: .
d_call: .
v_call: TRBV12-3/TRBV12-4

cdr3_nt: TGTGCCAGCAGTTTACGGGAGGGGGACCCCTACGAGCAGTACTTC
cdr3_aa: CASSLREGDPYEQYF
j_call: TRBJ2-7
cdr3_length: 15
clone_size: few
d_call: TRBD2
v_call: TRBV12-3/TRBV12-4

cdr3_nt: TGTGCCACCAGTGATGCAGGGACCCGCTCCTACAATGAGCAGTTCTTC
cdr3_aa: CATSDAGTRSYNEQFF
j_call: TRBJ2-1
cdr3_length: 16
clone_size: few
d_call: .
v_call: TRBV24-1

cdr3_nt: TGCAGTGCTAGTCACCCGGGACAGGGTTCGATAGGCAATCAGCCCCAGCATTTT
cdr3_aa: CSASHPGQGSIGNQPQHF
j_call: TRBJ1-5
cdr3_length: 18
clone_size: .
d_call: TRBD1
v_call: TRBV20-1

cdr3_nt: TGTGCCAGCAGTTTACGTCCGGAAACCTACGAGCAGTACTTC
cdr3_aa: CASSLRPETYEQYF
j_call: TRBJ2-7
cdr3_length: 14
clone_size: .
d_call: .
v_call: TRBV28

cdr3_nt: TGTGCCTCAGGACAGGGGTCGTATGGCTACACCTTC
cdr3_aa: CASGQGSYGYTF
j_call: TRBJ1-2
cdr3_length: 12
clone_size: few
d_call: TRBD1
v_call: TRBV12-3/TRBV12-4

cdr3_nt: TGTGCCAGCAGCGAAGAGGTGGTAGTTGGGGGCTCAGGGGGCTACACCTTC
cdr3_aa: CASSEEVVVGGSGGYTF
j_call: TRBJ1-2
cdr3_length: 17
clone_size: .
d_call: .
v_call: TRBV7-2

cdr3_nt: TGCGCCAGCAGCTTGACCGTAGGAGATAGCAATCAGCCCCAGCATTTT
cdr3_aa: CASSLTVGDSNQPQHF
j_call: TRBJ1-5
cdr3_length: 16
clone_size: .
d_call: .
v_call: TRBV5-1

cdr3_nt: TGTGCCAGCAGCTTAGGGAGGAGACAGACCTACGAGCAGTACTTC
cdr3_aa: CASSLGRRQTYEQYF
j_call: TRBJ2-7
cdr3_length: 15
clone_size: .
d_call: .
v_call: TRBV11-2

cdr3_nt: TGCAGTGCTAGAGAACCCAGACAGAATTGGGGCTATGGCTACACCTTC
cdr3_aa: CSAREPRQNWGYGYTF
j_call: TRBJ1-2
cdr3_length: 16
clone_size: .
d_call: .
v_call: TRBV20-1

cdr3_nt: TGTGCCAGCAGCTTGGGCCAGGGGAATGAAAAACTGTTTTTT
cdr3_aa: CASSLGQGNEKLFF
j_call: TRBJ1-4
cdr3_length: 14
clone_size: many
d_call: .
v_call: TRBV5-1

cdr3_nt: TGTGCCTGGAGTGTATCGAAGGATTCACCCCTCCACTTT
cdr3_aa: CAWSVSKDSPLHF
j_call: TRBJ1-6
cdr3_length: 13
clone_size: .
d_call: .
v_call: TRBV30